The source of this TCR beta chain is a study of T cell clusters in autoimmune cytopenias. Germline CDR1 and CDR2: SGHTA and FQGTGA. This CDR3 has 13 residues. TRB was amplified by touch-down multiplex PCR, primer pools A and B combined. Following a re-call of the multiplex PCR reads, TCRdb has one entry per CDR3 protein and lacks DNA. This sample carries around 4,500 distinct CDR3 sequences, with more than 20% going to the ten biggest clones. Approximately 40,000 genome equivalents of blood DNA were amplified for TRB. Sequencing input: peripheral blood. The sequence was obtained from a human donor with an autoimmune cytopenia or autoimmune hepatitis (not recorded which). The J gene is TRBJ2-5, the V gene TRBV7-3; the D call of TRBD2 rests on TCRdb alone, since no DNA is present to check it. The CDR3 spells CASSPAGRETQYF.